This section outlines one T cell receptor beta chain sequence together with its context. Antigen: not known. These data come from a study of blood T cells in healthy people across ages. The overall study: Using template switching, researchers captured about one barcoded beta molecule for each two T cells. Study-wide points: A greater number of naive CD4+ cells and higher diversity distinguished long-lived donors from aged donors.

Those donating, healthy Caucasian individuals from Russia, were aged roughly 6 to 100. Alongside a J-beta primer mix, a sample-barcoded 5' primer served in a second PCR lasting 7 to 11 cycles. Each cDNA molecule was tagged by a template-switch adaptor with 12 random nucleotides. From the 5' RACE reads, TCRdb called clonotypes with MiXCR, one entry per CDR3 protein. The table has over 600,000 distinct CDR3 sequences, roughly two fifths seen once. CDR1 MGHRA and CDR2 YSYEKL come from the germline V gene. The CDR3 runs 15 residues. Trimming took 0 bases from V and 7 from J; bases not matched to a gene: 7.

This clonotype was obtained from a man aged 80 or over in good health. Material: blood. This chain links TRBV4-1 with TRBJ1-2; 8 bases fit TRBD1. Here the CDR3 reads CASSQDPQGASGYTF. The CDR3 nucleotides read TGCGCCAGCAGCCAAGATCCGCAGGGGGCTAGTGGCTACACCTTC.